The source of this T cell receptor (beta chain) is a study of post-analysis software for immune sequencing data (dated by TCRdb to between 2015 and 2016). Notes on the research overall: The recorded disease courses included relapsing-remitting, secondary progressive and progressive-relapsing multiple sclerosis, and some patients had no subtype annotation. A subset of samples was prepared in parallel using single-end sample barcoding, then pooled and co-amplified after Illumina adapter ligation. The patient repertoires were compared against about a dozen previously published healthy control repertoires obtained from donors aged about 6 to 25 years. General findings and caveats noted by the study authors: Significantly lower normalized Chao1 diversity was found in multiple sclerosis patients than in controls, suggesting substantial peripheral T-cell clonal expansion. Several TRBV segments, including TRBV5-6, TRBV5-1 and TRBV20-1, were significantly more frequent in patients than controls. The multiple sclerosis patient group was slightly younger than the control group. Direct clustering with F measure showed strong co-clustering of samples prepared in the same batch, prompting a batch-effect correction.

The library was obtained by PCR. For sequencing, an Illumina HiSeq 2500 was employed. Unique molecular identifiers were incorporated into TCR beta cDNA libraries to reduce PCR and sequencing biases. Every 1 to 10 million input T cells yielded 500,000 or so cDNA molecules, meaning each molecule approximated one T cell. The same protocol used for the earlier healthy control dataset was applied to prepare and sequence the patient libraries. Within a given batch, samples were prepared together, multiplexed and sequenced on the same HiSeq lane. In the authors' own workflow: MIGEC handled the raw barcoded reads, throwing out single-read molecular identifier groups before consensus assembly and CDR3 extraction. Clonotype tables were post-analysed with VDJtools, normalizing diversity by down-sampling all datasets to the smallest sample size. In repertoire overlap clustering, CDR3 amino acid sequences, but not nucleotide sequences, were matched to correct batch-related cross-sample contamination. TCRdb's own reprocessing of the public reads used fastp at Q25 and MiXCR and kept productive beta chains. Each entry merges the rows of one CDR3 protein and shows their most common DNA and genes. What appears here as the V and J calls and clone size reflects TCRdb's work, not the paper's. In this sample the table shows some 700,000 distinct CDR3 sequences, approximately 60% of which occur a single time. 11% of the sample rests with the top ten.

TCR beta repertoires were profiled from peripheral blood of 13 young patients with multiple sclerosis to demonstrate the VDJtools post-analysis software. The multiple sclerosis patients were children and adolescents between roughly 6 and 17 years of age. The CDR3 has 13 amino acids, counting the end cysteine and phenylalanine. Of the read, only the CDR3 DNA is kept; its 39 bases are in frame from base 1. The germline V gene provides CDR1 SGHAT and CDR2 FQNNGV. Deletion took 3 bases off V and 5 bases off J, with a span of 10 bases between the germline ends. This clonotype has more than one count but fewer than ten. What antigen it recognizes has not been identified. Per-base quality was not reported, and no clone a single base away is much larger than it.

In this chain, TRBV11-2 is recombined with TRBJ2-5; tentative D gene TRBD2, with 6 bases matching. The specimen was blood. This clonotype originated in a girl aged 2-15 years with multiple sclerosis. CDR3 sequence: CASSLAGLETQYF. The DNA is TGTGCCAGCAGCTTGGCGGGGCTGGAGACCCAGTACTTC.